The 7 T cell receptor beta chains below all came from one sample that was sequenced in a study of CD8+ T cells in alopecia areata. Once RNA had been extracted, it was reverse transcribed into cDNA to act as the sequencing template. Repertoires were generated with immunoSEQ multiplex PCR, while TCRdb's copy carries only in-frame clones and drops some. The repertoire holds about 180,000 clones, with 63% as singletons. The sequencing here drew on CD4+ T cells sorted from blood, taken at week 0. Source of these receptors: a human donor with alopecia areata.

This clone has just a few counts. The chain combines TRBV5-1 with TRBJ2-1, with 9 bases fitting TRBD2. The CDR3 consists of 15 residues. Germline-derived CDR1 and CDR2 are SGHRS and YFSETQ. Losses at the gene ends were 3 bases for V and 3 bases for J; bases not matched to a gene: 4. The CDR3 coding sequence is TGCGCCAGCAGCTCGGAGCGGGGGGTCTACAATGAGCAGTTCTTC. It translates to CASSSERGVYNEQFF.

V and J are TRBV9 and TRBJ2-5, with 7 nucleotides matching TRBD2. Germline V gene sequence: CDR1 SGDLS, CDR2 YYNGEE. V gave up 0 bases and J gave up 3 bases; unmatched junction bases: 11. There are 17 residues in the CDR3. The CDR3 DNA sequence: TGTGCCAGCAGCGTAGATTCCCTCGGGGGGACGAAAGAGACCCAGTACTTC. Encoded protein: CASSVDSLGGTKETQYF.

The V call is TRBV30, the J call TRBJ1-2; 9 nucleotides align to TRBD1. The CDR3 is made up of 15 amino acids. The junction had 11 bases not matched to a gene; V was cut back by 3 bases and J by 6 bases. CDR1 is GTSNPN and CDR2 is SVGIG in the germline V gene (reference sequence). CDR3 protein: CAWRTGDRGFHGYTF. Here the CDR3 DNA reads TGTGCCTGGAGAACCGGTGACAGGGGGTTTCATGGCTACACCTTC.

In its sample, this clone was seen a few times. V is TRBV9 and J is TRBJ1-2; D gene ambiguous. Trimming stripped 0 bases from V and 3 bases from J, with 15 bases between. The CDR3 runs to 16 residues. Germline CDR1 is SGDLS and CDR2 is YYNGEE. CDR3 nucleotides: TGTGCCAGCAGCGTAGCCGACGGTTCCTATCACTATGGCTACACCTTC. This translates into CASSVADGSYHYGYTF.

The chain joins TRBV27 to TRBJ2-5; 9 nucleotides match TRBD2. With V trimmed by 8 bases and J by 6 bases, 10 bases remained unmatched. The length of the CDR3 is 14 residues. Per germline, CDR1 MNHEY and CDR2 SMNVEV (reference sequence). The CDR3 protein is CASRGAGGLKTQYF. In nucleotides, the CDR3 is TGTGCCAGCCGAGGGGCGGGGGGGTTGAAGACCCAGTACTTC.

CDR3 sequence reads: CASSPRRLAGYNEQFF. As DNA, the CDR3 is TGTGCCAGCAGCCCGAGACGTCTAGCTGGCTACAATGAGCAGTTCTTC. The genes are TRBV7-2 and TRBJ2-1, with D perhaps matching TRBD2 (5 bases). This CDR3 contains 16 residues. CDR1 is SGHTA, CDR2 FQGNSA, per germline. The V end was cut by 5 bases, the J end by 3 bases, with 17 bases between.

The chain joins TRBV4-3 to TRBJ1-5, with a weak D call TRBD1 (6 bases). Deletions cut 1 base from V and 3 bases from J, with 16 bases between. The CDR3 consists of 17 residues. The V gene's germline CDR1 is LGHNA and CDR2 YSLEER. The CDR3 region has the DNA TGCGCCAGCAGCCAAGCAGGCCACAGGGTAGTCAATCAGCCCCAGCATTTT. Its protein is CASSQAGHRVVNQPQHF.